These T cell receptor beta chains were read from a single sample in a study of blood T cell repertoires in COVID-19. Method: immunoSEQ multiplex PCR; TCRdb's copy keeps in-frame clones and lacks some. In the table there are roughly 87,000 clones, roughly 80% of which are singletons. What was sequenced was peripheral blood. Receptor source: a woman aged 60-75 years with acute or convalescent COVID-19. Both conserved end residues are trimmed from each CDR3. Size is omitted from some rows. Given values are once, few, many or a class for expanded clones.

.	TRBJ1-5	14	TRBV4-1	ASSQDPRQDNQPQH
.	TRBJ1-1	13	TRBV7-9	ASSLIQGMNTEAF
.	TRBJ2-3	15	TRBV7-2	ASRRGWGGPSTDTQY
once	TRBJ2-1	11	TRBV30	AWSGTRANEQF
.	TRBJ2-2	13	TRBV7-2	ASSYRGPHTGELF
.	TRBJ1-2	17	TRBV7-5	VRSLVGTGGQNLNYGYT
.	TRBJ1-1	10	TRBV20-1	SASRAGGLRF
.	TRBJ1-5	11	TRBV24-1	ATSANSNQPQH
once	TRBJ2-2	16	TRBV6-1	ASSELVGGAGKTGELF
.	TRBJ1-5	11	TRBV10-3	AITKDRGQPQH
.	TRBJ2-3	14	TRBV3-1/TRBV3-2	ASSRSSARARGTQY
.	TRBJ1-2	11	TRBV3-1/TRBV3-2	ASSQVESYGYT
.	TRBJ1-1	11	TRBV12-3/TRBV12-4	ASSPDRGLAAF
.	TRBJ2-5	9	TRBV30	AWNNQETQY
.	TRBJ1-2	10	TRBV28	ASQNFNYGYT
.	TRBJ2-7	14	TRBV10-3	AISGSVVSNSYEQY
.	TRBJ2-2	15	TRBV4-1	ASSQSSQFGRTGELF
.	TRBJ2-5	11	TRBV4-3	ASSQDRSATQY
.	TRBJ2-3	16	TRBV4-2	ASSRVGTSGAGGATQY
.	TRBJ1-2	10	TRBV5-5	ASSNTGLGYT
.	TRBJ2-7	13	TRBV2	ASSAHYRGRGEQY
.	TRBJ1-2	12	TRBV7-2	ASSRLGQGYGYT
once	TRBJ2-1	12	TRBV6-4	ASSKEGINNEQF
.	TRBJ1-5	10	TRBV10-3	AITMRGQPQH
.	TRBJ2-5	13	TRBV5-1	ASSRLASYQETQY
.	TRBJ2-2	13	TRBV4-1	ASSNDRPISGELF
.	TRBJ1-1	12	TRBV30	AWTAKSRDTEAF
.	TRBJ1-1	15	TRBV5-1	ASSLGGTLGRNTEAF
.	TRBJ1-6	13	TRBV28	ASSSQTGRGSPLH
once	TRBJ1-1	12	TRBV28	ASSFAGSNTEAF
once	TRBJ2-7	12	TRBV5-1	ASCEAGLTYEQY
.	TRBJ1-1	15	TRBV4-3	ASSPNVGGPADTEAF
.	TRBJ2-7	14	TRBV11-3	ASSPSGTGRTYEQY